This T cell receptor beta chain emerged from a study of blood T cell repertoires in COVID-19. Losses at the gene ends were 0 bases for V and 6 bases for J; bases not matched to a gene: 6. Germline CDR1 and CDR2: SEHNR and FQNEAQ (reference sequence). This CDR3 region has 18 residues. Profiling relied on immunoSEQ multiplex PCR, and the TCRdb table lists in-frame clones only, not all of them. The sample shows fewer than 300,000 clones, 85% of them seen only once. The receptor was isolated from a human donor in a cohort sampled during active COVID-19. The sample consisted of peripheral blood. The chain combines TRBV7-9 with TRBJ1-6, with TRBD1 identical over 12 bases. The CDR3, as DNA: TGTGCCAGCAGCTTAGCGCCGGGACAGGGGGCTAGTAATTCACCCCTCCACTTT. Amino acid sequence: CASSLAPGQGASNSPLHF.